This TCR beta chain was observed in a study of OX40 agonist ivuxolimab in advanced cancers. TCRdb's copy holds only in-frame clones and misses some; the assay was immunoSEQ multiplex PCR. The sample lists more than 20,000 clones; around 84% were seen once. About this clone itself: The antigen is undetermined.

Broader study findings: Antigens targeted by the expanded peripheral T cells were not determined.

V shed 10 bases and J shed 1 base, with 13 bases lying between them. CDR1 is LNHDA, CDR2 SQIVND, per germline (reference sequence). The CDR3 sequence is 13 residues long. This chain links TRBV19 with TRBJ1-1; tentative D call: TRBD1 (5 bases). The receptor comes from an adult with an advanced solid tumor such as melanoma, head and neck, liver or kidney cancer. Source: CD4+ or CD8+ T cells sorted from blood, taken in a trial of the OX40 agonist ivuxolimab. This chain's CDR3 is CATRSTENTEAFF. The CDR3 region has the DNA TGTGCCACCCGATCGACAGAGAACACTGAAGCTTTCTTT.